This T cell receptor (beta chain) is drawn from a study of T-cell reconstitution after alpha-beta-depleted transplantation in children. A TCRbeta library incorporating unique molecular identifiers was prepared. TCRdb re-called the PCR reads with MiXCR, one entry per CDR3 protein. The sample lists a few hundred thousand distinct CDR3 sequences; approximately 10% were seen once. Germline values: CDR1 MGHRA, CDR2 YSYEKL. The CDR3 is 16 residues long. The V and J ends lost 4 bases and 0 bases respectively, with 16 bases between them. This clonotype has a count of ten or more. Its antigen is as yet unknown. Regarding the study as a whole: Several hundred expanded graft clones reportedly gave rise to the alpha-beta T cells present about two months after transplant. TCRbeta diversity was high at day 60 in some patients (a result of surviving recipient T cells and thymic progenitors). T-cell counts and diversity were attributed mostly to newly produced T cells one year after transplant.

This clonotype originated in a child younger than two with acute myeloid leukemia, due to receive a stem cell transplant. The genes are TRBV4-1 and TRBJ2-7; possibly TRBD2 for D (5 bases). Sequences were derived from PBMCs, sampled before TCRalphabeta/CD19-depleted stem cell transplant. The CDR3 here is CASSLRILGISYEQYF. As DNA, the CDR3 is TGCGCCAGCAGCCTACGGATCCTCGGGATCTCCTACGAGCAGTACTTC.